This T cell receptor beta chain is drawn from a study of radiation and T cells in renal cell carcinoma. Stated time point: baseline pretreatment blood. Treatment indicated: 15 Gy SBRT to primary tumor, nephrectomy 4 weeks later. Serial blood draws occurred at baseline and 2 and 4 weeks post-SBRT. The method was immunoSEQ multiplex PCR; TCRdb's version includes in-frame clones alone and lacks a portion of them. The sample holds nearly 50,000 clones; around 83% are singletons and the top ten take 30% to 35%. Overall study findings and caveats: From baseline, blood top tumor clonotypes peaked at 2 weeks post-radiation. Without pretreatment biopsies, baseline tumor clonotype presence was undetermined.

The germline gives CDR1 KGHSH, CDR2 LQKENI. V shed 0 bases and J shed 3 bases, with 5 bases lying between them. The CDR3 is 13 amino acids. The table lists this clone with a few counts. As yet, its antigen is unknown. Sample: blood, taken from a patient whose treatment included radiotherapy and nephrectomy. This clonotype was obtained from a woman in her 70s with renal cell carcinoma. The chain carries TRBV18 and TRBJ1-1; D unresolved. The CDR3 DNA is TGTGCCAGCTCACCACCTGAGGACACTGAAGCTTTCTTT. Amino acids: CASSPPEDTEAFF.